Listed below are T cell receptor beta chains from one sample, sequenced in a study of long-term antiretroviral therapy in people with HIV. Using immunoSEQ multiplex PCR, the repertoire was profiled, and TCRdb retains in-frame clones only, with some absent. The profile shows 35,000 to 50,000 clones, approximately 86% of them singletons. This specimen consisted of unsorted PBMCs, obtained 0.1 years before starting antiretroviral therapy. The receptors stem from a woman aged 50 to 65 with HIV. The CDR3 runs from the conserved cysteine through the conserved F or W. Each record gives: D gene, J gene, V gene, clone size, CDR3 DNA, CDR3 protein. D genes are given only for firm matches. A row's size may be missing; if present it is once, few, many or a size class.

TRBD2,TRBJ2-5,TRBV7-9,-,TGTGCCAGCAGCTTAGTGGGAAGCGGGGGGGCCTCAGAGACCCAGTACTTC,CASSLVGSGGASETQYF
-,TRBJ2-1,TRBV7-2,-,TGTGCCAGCAGCGAGGTCGTGAGGGGCCCGGCATACAATGAGCAGTTCTTC,CASSEVVRGPAYNEQFF
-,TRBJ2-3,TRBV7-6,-,TGTGCCAGCAGCTTAGGTTCGGCGATGTTCACAGATACGCAGTATTTT,CASSLGSAMFTDTQYF
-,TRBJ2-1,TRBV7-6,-,TGTGCCAGCATGGCTAGCTCCTACAATGAGCAGTTCTTC,CASMASSYNEQFF
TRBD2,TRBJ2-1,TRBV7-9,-,TGTGCCAGCAGCATCCCGGGGGGGACCTACAATGAGCAGTTCTTC,CASSIPGGTYNEQFF
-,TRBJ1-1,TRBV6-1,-,TGTGCCAGCAGTGAAGTGGGAGGGGAGAACACTGAAGCTTTCTTT,CASSEVGGENTEAFF
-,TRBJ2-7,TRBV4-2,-,TGTGCCAGCAGCCAGGTAGGCTCCTACGAGCAGTACTTC,CASSQVGSYEQYF
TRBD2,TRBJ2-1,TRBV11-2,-,TGTGCCAGCATCGGACTGGCGGGGGGTTCCTACAATGAGCAGTTCTTC,CASIGLAGGSYNEQFF
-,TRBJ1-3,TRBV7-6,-,TGTGCCAGCAGCTTAATGTCGCTTAACGTTCGCTCTGGAAACACCATATATTTT,CASSLMSLNVRSGNTIYF
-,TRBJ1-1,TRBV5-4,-,TGTGCCAGCAGCTTGACGGACCTGAACACTGAAGCTTTCTTT,CASSLTDLNTEAFF
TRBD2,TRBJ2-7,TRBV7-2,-,TGTGCCAGCAGCTCGCCTGCTAGCGGGGGGGTTTACGAGCAGTACTTC,CASSSPASGGVYEQYF
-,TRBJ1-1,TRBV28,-,TGTGCCAGCAGTTTTTCTTGGCAGATGAACACTGAAGCTTTCTTT,CASSFSWQMNTEAFF
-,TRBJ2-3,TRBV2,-,TGTGCCAGCAGCGAACAGGGGGGGATCACAGATACGCAGTATTTT,CASSEQGGITDTQYF
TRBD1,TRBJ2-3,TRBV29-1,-,TGCAGCGCACGACGACAGGGATATACAGATACGCAGTATTTT,CSARRQGYTDTQYF
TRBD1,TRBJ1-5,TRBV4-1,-,TGCGCCAGCAGCCAAGCCGAGGGACAGGGATCGGTTCATAGCAATCAGCCCCAGCATTTT,CASSQAEGQGSVHSNQPQHF
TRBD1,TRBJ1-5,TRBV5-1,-,TGCGCCAGCAGCTCCTCGGGACAGAGCAATCAGCCCCAGCATTTT,CASSSSGQSNQPQHF
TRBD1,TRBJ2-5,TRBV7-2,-,TGTGCCAGCAGCTTAAGACAGGGAGTGACCCAGTACTTC,CASSLRQGVTQYF
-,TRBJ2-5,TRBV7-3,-,TGTGCCAGCAGCCCTTCTACGGGGTCCCAATACACCCAGTACTTC,CASSPSTGSQYTQYF
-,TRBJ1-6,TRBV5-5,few,TGTGCCAGCAGCTCTAAAGGGGGTTTCGGAGATTCACCCCTCCACTTT,CASSSKGGFGDSPLHF
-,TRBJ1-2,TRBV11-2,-,TGCGCCAGCAGCCAAGACTCGGCGGGCTATGGCTACACCTTC,CASSQDSAGYGYTF
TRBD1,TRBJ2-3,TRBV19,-,TGTGCCAGTAGTATAGATGACAGGGGGTGGACAGATACGCAGTATTTT,CASSIDDRGWTDTQYF
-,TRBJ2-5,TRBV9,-,TGTGCCAGCAGCGTAGAAGAGGGGGGGCGAAAGACCCAGTACTTC,CASSVEEGGRKTQYF
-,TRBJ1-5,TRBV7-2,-,TGTGCCAGCAGCTTAGTTGCAGGAAGAGGGTATCAGCCCCAGCATTTT,CASSLVAGRGYQPQHF
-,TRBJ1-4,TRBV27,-,TGTGCCAGCAGTCCACTAGGGGCCCTGGATAATGAAAAACTGTTTTTT,CASSPLGALDNEKLFF
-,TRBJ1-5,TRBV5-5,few,TGTGCCAGCAGCTTGGTCTATAGCAATCAGCCCCAGCATTTT,CASSLVYSNQPQHF
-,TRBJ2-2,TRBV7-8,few,TGTGCCAGCAGAACTAGAAACACCGGGGAGCTGTTTTTT,CASRTRNTGELFF
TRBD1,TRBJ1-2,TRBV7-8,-,TGTGCCAGCAGCTTAGGGCGGGGACAGGCCTATGGCTACACCTTC,CASSLGRGQAYGYTF
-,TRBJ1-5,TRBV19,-,TGTGCCAGTAGTATAGATCGAGGGGGGAGTCAGCCCCAGCATTTT,CASSIDRGGSQPQHF
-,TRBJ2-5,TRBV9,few,TGTGCCAGCAGTGCTGAGGGGGGGGGCGTGGAGACCCAGTACTTC,CASSAEGGGVETQYF
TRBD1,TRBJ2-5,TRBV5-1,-,TGCGCCAGCAGCTTGACAGGGGCCCTGGTACAAGAGACCCAGTACTTC,CASSLTGALVQETQYF
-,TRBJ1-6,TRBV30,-,TGTGCCTGGGGGCCAGGGGCCAACTATAATTCACCCCTCCACTTT,CAWGPGANYNSPLHF
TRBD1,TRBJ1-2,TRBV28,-,TGTGCCAGCAGTCGAACAGCCGGGACAGGGTCTAACTATGGCTACACCTTC,CASSRTAGTGSNYGYTF
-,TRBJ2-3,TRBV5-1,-,TGCGCCAGCAGCTCACTAGGGGGGATGGTGGATACGCAGTATTTT,CASSSLGGMVDTQYF
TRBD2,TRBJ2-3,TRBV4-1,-,TGCGCCAGCAGCCAGGGGCAGGTAGCGGGCATCGATACGCAGTATTTT,CASSQGQVAGIDTQYF
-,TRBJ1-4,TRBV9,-,TGTGCCAGCAGCGCCGTTCAGACGGGAACAACTAATGAAAAACTGTTTTTT,CASSAVQTGTTNEKLFF
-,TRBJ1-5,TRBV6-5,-,TGTGCCAGCAGCCCCCCGGGGGGTAATCAGCCCCAGCATTTT,CASSPPGGNQPQHF
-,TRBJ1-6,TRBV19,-,TGTGCCAGTAGTAAGCGCAGTTATAATTCACCCCTCCACTTT,CASSKRSYNSPLHF
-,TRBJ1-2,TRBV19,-,TGTGCCAGTAGTATAGGTCCGGGAGGCTACACCTTC,CASSIGPGGYTF
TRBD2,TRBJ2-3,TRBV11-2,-,TGTGCCAGCAGCTTAGGGTTCTCTAGCGGGGGGGACCCAGATACGCAGTATTTT,CASSLGFSSGGDPDTQYF
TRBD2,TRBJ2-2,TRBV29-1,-,TGCAGCGTTGAAGATTCGCTAGCGGGGGGGCGGCGGGAGCTGTTTTTT,CSVEDSLAGGRRELFF
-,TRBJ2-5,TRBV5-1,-,TGCGCCAGCAGCTCCTCGCCCGGAAGGGTAGGGACAGAGACCCAGTACTTC,CASSSSPGRVGTETQYF
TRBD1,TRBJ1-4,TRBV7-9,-,TGTGCCAGCAGCGCTCAGACAGGGAAAGGTGAAAAACTGTTTTTT,CASSAQTGKGEKLFF
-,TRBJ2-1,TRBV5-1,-,TGCGCCAGCAGCTTGGATTCGGTGTCGGTTCAATCGCAGTTCTTC,CASSLDSVSVQSQFF
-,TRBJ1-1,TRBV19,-,TGTGCCAGTAGTTTTCGGAACACTGAAGCTTTCTTT,CASSFRNTEAFF
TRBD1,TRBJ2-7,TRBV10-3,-,TGTGCCATCGGCCGACAGGGCGGCACCTACGAGCAGTACTTC,CAIGRQGGTYEQYF
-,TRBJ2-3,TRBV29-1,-,TGCAGCGGTGTTGGTGTCTGGGACACAGATACGCAGTATTTT,CSGVGVWDTDTQYF
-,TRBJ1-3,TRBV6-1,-,TGTGCCAGCAGTGAAGCCTGGGTTGGAAACACCATATATTTT,CASSEAWVGNTIYF
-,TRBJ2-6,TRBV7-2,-,TGTGCCGTAGATCGGTCTGGGGCCAACGTCCTGACTTTC,CAVDRSGANVLTF
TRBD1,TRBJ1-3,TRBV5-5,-,TGTGCCAGCAGCTACGAGGGGGCGGCTGGAAACACCATATATTTT,CASSYEGAAGNTIYF